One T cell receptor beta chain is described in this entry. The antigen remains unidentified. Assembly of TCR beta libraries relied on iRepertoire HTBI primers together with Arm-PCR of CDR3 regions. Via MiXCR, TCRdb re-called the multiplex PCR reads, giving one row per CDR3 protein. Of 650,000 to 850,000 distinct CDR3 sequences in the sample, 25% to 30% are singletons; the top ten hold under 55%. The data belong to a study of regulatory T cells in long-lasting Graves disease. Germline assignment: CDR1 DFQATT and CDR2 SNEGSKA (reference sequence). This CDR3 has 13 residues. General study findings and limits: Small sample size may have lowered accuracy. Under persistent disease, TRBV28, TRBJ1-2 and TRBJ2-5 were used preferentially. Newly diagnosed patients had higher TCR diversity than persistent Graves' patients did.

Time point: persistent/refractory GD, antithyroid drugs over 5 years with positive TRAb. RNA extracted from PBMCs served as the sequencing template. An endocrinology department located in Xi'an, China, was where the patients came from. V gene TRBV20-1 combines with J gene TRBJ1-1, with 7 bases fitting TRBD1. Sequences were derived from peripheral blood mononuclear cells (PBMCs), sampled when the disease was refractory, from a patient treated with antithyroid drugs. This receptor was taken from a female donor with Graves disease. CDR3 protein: CRTESGGHTEAFF. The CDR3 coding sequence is TGCAGGACCGAATCAGGGGGTCACACTGAAGCTTTCTTT.